A single sample is the source of the 23 T cell receptor beta chains below, sequenced in a study of OX40 agonist ivuxolimab in advanced cancers. Assay used: immunoSEQ multiplex PCR; TCRdb lists only in-frame clones, some missing. The repertoire includes approximately 69,000 clones, approximately 81% of them detected once, and approximately 7.2% sits in the top ten. Sequences were derived from CD4+ or CD8+ T cells sorted from blood, sampled in a trial of the OX40 agonist ivuxolimab. Receptors were obtained from an adult with an advanced solid tumor such as melanoma, head and neck, liver or kidney cancer.

The chain has TRBV4-2 and TRBJ1-4; TRBD1 matches 7 bases. Germline V CDR1 and CDR2: LGHNA, YNFKEQ. V lost 1 base, J lost 5 bases, and 7 bases stayed unmatched. This CDR3 region has 16 residues. The CDR3 DNA reads TGTGCCAGCAGCCAAGGAGGTAACAGGGGAAATGAAAAACTGTTTTTT. Protein sequence: CASSQGGNRGNEKLFF.

The genes are TRBV14 and TRBJ1-3; TRBD1 might be the D (5 bases). Germline V gives CDR1 SGHDN, CDR2 FVKESK. The CDR3 extends over 15 amino acids. The V end lost 3 bases, the J end lost 7 bases, and 16 bases lay between the germline ends. The CDR3 is CASSHRQSATNTIYF. The CDR3 DNA sequence: TGTGCCAGCAGCCATCGACAGTCCGCTACGAACACCATATATTTT.

V and J are TRBV6-5 and TRBJ2-6; unclear D gene. V was trimmed by 3 bases and J by 2 bases, leaving 11 bases between them. The CDR3 contains 16 residues. CDR1 and CDR2 from the germline V gene are MNHEY and SVGAGI. The CDR3: CASSYLASAGANVLTF. The CDR3 DNA follows: TGTGCCAGCAGTTATTTGGCCAGCGCTGGGGCCAACGTCCTGACTTTC.

This chain joins TRBV7-2 and TRBJ2-1; 9 nucleotides align to TRBD2. Germline V gene data show CDR1 as SGHTA and CDR2 as FQGNSA. The CDR3 has 16 amino acids. The V segment lost 1 base and the J segment 1 base; nucleotides outside the gene matches: 2. In DNA form, the CDR3 reads TGTGCCAGCAGCTTAGATAGCGGGGGTTCCTACAATGAGCAGTTCTTC. It specifies CASSLDSGGSYNEQFF.

The chain employs TRBV29-1 and TRBJ2-5; 7 bases agree with TRBD2. The V gene end was trimmed by 1 base and the J gene end by 5 bases; junction bases not matched to a gene: 13. The CDR3 spans 16 residues. Germline V lookup: CDR1 SQVTM, CDR2 ANQGSEA. DNA of the CDR3: TGCAGCGTTGAAGTTGTTGATAGCGGGTGGGCGGAGACCCAGTACTTC. This gives the protein CSVEVVDSGWAETQYF. The complete variable domain, with remaining parts taken from reference TRBV29-1 and TRBJ2-5, reads SAVISQKPSRDICQRGTSLTIQCQVDSQVTMMFWYRQQPGQSLTLIATANQGSEATYESGFVIDKFPISRPNLTFSTLTVSNMSPEDSSIYLCSVEVVDSGWAETQYFGPGTRLLVL.

This rearrangement joins TRBV7-9 to TRBJ1-1; D perhaps matches TRBD1 (6 bases). Trimming pared 3 bases from V and 5 bases from J, leaving 25 bases between. The CDR3 covers 18 residues. Germline V gene sequence: CDR1 SEHNR, CDR2 FQNEAQ (reference sequence). CDR3 nucleotide sequence: TGTGCCAGCAGCTTTTTGATCGGACAGACGAGGTCGGATACTGAAGCTTTCTTT. Translated: CASSFLIGQTRSDTEAFF. The full variable domain, its missing parts supplied by reference TRBV7-9 and TRBJ1-1, is DTGVSQNPRHKITKRGQNVTFRCDPISEHNRLYWYRQTLGQGPEFLTYFQNEAQLEKSRLLSDRFSAERPKGSFSTLEIQRTEQGDSAMYLCASSFLIGQTRSDTEAFFGQGTRLTVV.

CDR3 DNA: TGTGCCAGCAGCCCTAGTATCGGCGGGAGGACCTACAATGAGCAGTTCTTC. This gives the protein CASSPSIGGRTYNEQFF. The chain links TRBV7-6 to TRBJ2-1; TRBD2 agrees at 8 bases. The CDR3 length is 17 residues. The J segment lost 2 bases and the V segment lost 5 bases, leaving 11 bases of the junction unmatched. Per germline, CDR1 SGHVS and CDR2 FNYEAQ.

The chain uses TRBV2 and TRBJ1-1, with 8 bases identical to TRBD1. V was clipped by 7 bases and J by 1 base; unmatched bases: 5. Germline assignment: CDR1 SNHLY and CDR2 FYNNEI. The CDR3 is 14 residues long. The CDR3 loop reads CASTQTGANTEAFF. CDR3 DNA: TGTGCCAGCACCCAGACAGGGGCGAACACTGAAGCTTTCTTT.

This clone came up a few times. The rearrangement links TRBV11-3 to TRBJ1-2; TRBD1 is a possible D gene (5 bases). Germline assignment: CDR1 SGHNT and CDR2 YENEEA. Trimming took off 3 bases at V and 0 bases at J, with 14 bases between the two ends. There are 16 residues in the CDR3. The CDR3 sequence is CASSLAGTGTNYGYTF. The CDR3 nucleotides are TGTGCCAGCAGCTTGGCAGGGACGGGGACTAACTATGGCTACACCTTC.

V is TRBV11-3 and J is TRBJ2-1; TRBD2 might be the D (5 bases). The CDR3 loop spans 12 amino acids. The germline CDR1 and CDR2 sequences are SGHNT and YENEEA. Trimming stripped 1 base from V and 9 bases from J, with 7 bases between. The CDR3 region is CASSLAGFEQFF. The CDR3 DNA follows: TGTGCCAGCAGCTTAGCGGGGTTTGAGCAGTTCTTC.

This clone appeared once. The genes are TRBV19 and TRBJ2-5; D may be TRBD1 (5 bases). This CDR3 is 13 amino acids long. V dropped 6 bases and J dropped 1 base, with 9 bases sitting between them. The germline CDR1 and CDR2 sequences are LNHDA and SQIVND (reference sequence). CDR3 sequence: CASSYDSQETQYF. CDR3 DNA sequence: TGTGCCAGTAGCTACGACAGCCAAGAGACCCAGTACTTC.

This rearrangement joins TRBV2 to TRBJ1-1, with D perhaps matching TRBD1 (5 bases). Germline loops: CDR1 SNHLY, CDR2 FYNNEI. V was clipped by 3 bases and J by 6 bases, with 14 bases between them. This CDR3 region has 14 residues. The CDR3, as DNA: TGTGCCAGCAGTGACCGCGGGACGACCTCTGAAGCTTTCTTT. Its protein is CASSDRGTTSEAFF.

This chain uses TRBV27 with TRBJ2-7, with a weak D call TRBD1 (6 bases). This CDR3 is 13 amino acids long. V was clipped by 6 bases and J by 6 bases, with 15 bases between them. CDR1 and CDR2 (germline): MNHEY, SMNVEV (reference sequence). The CDR3 sequence: CASRLHGGAEQYF. In DNA form, the CDR3 reads TGTGCCAGCAGGCTCCATGGGGGCGCCGAGCAGTACTTC.

V is TRBV29-1 and J is TRBJ1-1, with 8 bases aligning to TRBD1. V trimming: 5 bases; J trimming: 6 bases; junction bases outside the gene matches: 2. The CDR3 runs 11 residues. Germline V lookup: CDR1 SQVTM, CDR2 ANQGSEA. CDR3 sequence: CSVSGGSEAFF. The CDR3 DNA follows: TGCAGCGTTTCAGGGGGCTCTGAAGCTTTCTTT.

The CDR3: CASSFSGAGSGNTIYF. In DNA form, the CDR3 reads TGTGCCAGCAGCTTCTCAGGGGCGGGCTCTGGAAACACCATATATTTT. The rearrangement uses TRBV7-2 and TRBJ1-3; D perhaps matches TRBD1 (6 bases). Germline V lookup: CDR1 SGHTA, CDR2 FQGNSA. This CDR3 has 16 residues. Trimming shortened V by 3 bases and J by 0 bases, and 12 bases separated the two germline ends.

V usage is TRBV28 and J usage is TRBJ1-5; 9 nucleotides agree with TRBD1. J was trimmed by 4 bases and V by 3 bases; bases with no gene match: 4. Germline V gene sequence: CDR1 MDHEN, CDR2 SYDVKM. This CDR3 spans 15 amino acids. The CDR3 DNA reads TGTGCCAGCAGTTTTGGACAGGGGAGAAATCAGCCCCAGCATTTT. Amino acid sequence: CASSFGQGRNQPQHF.

The chain couples TRBV19 to TRBJ2-7; TRBD1 or TRBD2 may be the D gene (5 bases each). This CDR3 contains 14 residues. The germline CDR1 and CDR2 sequences are LNHDA and SQIVND (reference sequence). Trimming removed 5 bases from V and 5 bases from J, with 16 bases in between. The CDR3 loop is CASSQLMRGNEQYF. CDR3 nucleotides: TGTGCCAGTAGTCAACTTATGAGGGGTAACGAGCAGTACTTC.

V is TRBV9 and J is TRBJ2-7, with a weak D call TRBD2 (6 bases). Trimming took off 4 bases at V and 3 bases at J, with 14 bases between the two ends. CDR1 is SGDLS and CDR2 is YYNGEE in the germline V gene. The CDR3 contains 14 residues. In DNA form, the CDR3 reads TGTGCCAGCAGCCTGGGGACGGAGGGCTACGAGCAGTACTTC. This codes for CASSLGTEGYEQYF.

J is TRBJ2-5 and V is TRBV7-9, with D tentatively TRBD1 or TRBD2 (5 bases each). The DNA end lines up better with TRBJ2-7; the J call may be wrong. There are 17 residues in the CDR3. CDR1 and CDR2 (germline): SEHNR, FQNEAQ (reference sequence). CDR3 region: CASSSKGTNLPDYEQYF. CDR3 DNA sequence: TGTGCCAGCAGCTCCAAAGGGACCAACTTGCCTGATTACGAGCAGTACTTC.

The chain uses TRBV28 and TRBJ2-7; no reliable D call. Germline CDR1 reads MDHEN; CDR2 reads SYDVKM. The CDR3 loop spans 13 amino acids. Deletions cut 1 base from V and 2 bases from J, with 6 bases between. In DNA, the CDR3 is TGTGCCAGCAGTTTATTTATGACCTACGAGCAGTACTTC. Protein product: CASSLFMTYEQYF.

The CDR3: CASSQQNFPDTQYF. CDR3 nucleotide sequence: TGTGCCAGCAGCCAACAAAATTTCCCAGATACGCAGTATTTT. The V gene is TRBV16, the J gene TRBJ2-3, with D unresolved. Looked up from germline, CDR1 is KGHSY and CDR2 is FQNENV. The CDR3 has 14 residues. Trimming took 2 bases from V and 4 from J, leaving 10 bases between them.

This clone occurred once. J is TRBJ1-4 and V is TRBV5-8; 7 bases are a match to TRBD1. Germline-derived CDR1 and CDR2 are SGHTS and YDEGEE. Germline trimming cut 2 bases from V and 6 bases from J; bases unmatched to any gene: 7. This CDR3 comprises 15 residues. The CDR3 sequence: CASSFNRGGDEKLFF. CDR3 sequence (DNA): TGTGCCAGCAGCTTCAACAGGGGTGGGGATGAAAAACTGTTTTTT.

V gene TRBV29-1 combines with J gene TRBJ1-1; TRBD1 matches 7 bases. Germline CDR1 is SQVTM and CDR2 is ANQGSEA. With V trimmed by 5 bases and J by 4 bases, 7 bases remained unmatched. The CDR3 totals 13 residues. The CDR3 nucleotides read TGCAGCGTTCAGGGGGGATTCGGCACTGAAGCTTTCTTT. Protein: CSVQGGFGTEAFF.